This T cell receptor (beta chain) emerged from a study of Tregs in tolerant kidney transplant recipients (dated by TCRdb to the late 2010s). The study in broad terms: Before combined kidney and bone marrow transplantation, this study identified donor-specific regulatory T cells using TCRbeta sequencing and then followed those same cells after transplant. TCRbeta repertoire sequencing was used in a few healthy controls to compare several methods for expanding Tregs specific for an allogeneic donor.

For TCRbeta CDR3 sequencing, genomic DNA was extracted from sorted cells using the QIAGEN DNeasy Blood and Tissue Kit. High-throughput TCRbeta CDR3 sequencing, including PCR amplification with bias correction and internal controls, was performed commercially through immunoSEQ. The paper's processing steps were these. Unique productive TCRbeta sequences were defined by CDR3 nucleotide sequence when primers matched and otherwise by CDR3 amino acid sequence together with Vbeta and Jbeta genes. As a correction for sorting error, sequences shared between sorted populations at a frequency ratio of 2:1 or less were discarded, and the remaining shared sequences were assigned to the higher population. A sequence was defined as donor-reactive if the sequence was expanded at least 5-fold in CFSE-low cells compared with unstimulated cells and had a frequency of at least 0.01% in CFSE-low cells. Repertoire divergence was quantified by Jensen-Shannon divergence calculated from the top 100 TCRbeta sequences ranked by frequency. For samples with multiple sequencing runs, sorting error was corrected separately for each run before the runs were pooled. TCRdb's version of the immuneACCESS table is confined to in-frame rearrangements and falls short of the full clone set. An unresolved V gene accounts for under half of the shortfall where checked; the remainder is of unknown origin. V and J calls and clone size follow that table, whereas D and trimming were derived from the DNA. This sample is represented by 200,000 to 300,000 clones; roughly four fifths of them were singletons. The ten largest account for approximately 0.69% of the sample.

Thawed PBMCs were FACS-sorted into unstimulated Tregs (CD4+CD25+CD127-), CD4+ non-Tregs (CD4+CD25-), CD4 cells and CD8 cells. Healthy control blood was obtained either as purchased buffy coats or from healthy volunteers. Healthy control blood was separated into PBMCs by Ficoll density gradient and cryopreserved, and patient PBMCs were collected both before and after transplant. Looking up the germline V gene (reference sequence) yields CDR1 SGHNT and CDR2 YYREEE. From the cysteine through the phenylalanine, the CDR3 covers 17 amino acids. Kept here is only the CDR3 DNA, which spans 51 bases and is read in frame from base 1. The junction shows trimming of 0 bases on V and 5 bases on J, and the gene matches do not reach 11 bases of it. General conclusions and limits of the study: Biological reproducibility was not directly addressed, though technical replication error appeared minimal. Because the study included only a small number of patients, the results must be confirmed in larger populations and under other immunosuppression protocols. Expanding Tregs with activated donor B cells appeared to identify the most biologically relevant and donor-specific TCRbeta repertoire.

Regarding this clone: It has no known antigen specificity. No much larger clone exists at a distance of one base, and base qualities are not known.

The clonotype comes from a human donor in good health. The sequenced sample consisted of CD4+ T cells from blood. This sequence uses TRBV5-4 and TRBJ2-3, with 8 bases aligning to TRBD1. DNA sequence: TGTGCCAGCAGCTTGGGCACGGCAGGGGGCTTGGGAGATACGCAGTATTTT. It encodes CASSLGTAGGLGDTQYF.